Listed below are T cell receptor beta chains from one sample, sequenced in a study of identical twins. One entry per CDR3 protein results from TCRdb running MiXCR on the 5' RACE reads. The sample lists about 720,000 distinct CDR3 sequences, about 20% seen once, with less than 15% in the top ten. The same data also went into a second study, on T cells expressing NK-cell markers.

The sequenced sample was PBMCs. The source is a woman in her late teens or twenties in good health. Both conserved end residues are trimmed from each CDR3. D genes are given only for firm matches.

d_gene: .
v_gene: TRBV6-4
len: 11
j_gene: TRBJ2-3
CDR3aa: ASRDSGADTQY

d_gene: TRBD1
v_gene: TRBV6-1
len: 13
j_gene: TRBJ2-5
CDR3aa: ASSRSRQGMETQY

d_gene: TRBD2
v_gene: TRBV10-1
len: 14
j_gene: TRBJ2-7
CDR3aa: ASSESRAGGKYEQY

d_gene: .
v_gene: TRBV10-3
len: 9
j_gene: TRBJ1-2
CDR3aa: AISERQGYT

d_gene: .
v_gene: TRBV12-3/TRBV12-4
len: 15
j_gene: TRBJ2-7
CDR3aa: ASSLAFLGTFSYEQY

d_gene: .
v_gene: TRBV20-1
len: 12
j_gene: TRBJ2-1
CDR3aa: SARSRGSYNEQF

d_gene: TRBD1
v_gene: TRBV5-5
len: 13
j_gene: TRBJ1-1
CDR3aa: ASYPRTGRNTEAF

d_gene: .
v_gene: TRBV5-1
len: 11
j_gene: TRBJ2-5
CDR3aa: ASSLARRETQY

d_gene: .
v_gene: TRBV12-3/TRBV12-4
len: 12
j_gene: TRBJ1-2
CDR3aa: ASSETYRFYGYT

d_gene: TRBD2
v_gene: TRBV7-9
len: 12
j_gene: TRBJ2-7
CDR3aa: ASSPIAGGYEQY

d_gene: .
v_gene: TRBV5-1
len: 11
j_gene: TRBJ2-7
CDR3aa: ASSRDRDGEQY

d_gene: .
v_gene: TRBV27
len: 10
j_gene: TRBJ1-1
CDR3aa: ASSKQNTEAF

d_gene: TRBD1
v_gene: TRBV18
len: 17
j_gene: TRBJ1-1
CDR3aa: ASSRISGTGGSKNTEAF

d_gene: .
v_gene: TRBV21-1
len: 10
j_gene: TRBJ2-7
CDR3aa: ASCTRICEQY

d_gene: .
v_gene: TRBV20-1
len: 12
j_gene: TRBJ2-7
CDR3aa: SAKPTSPAYEQY

d_gene: TRBD2
v_gene: TRBV10-3
len: 11
j_gene: TRBJ2-3
CDR3aa: ALRGAGADRQY

d_gene: TRBD2
v_gene: TRBV10-3
len: 12
j_gene: TRBJ2-7
CDR3aa: AISSGTRWNEQY

d_gene: TRBD1
v_gene: TRBV27
len: 14
j_gene: TRBJ2-3
CDR3aa: ASSLVSQGIKNTQY